The 20 T cell receptor beta chains in this list originate from one sample, sequenced in a study of blood T cells in healthy people across ages. Through a sample-barcoded 5' primer and a J-beta primer mix, a second PCR was run for roughly 7 to 12 cycles. TCRdb used MiXCR to reprocess the 5' RACE reads, holding one entry per CDR3 protein. Found here are over 500,000 distinct CDR3 sequences, roughly a quarter of them singletons; the top ten hold approximately 3.6%. These data are also associated with another study on T cells of mothers and their children.

Specimen: blood. The receptors were sampled from a boy between 2 and 10 years old in good health.

The genes are TRBV20-1 and TRBJ2-3, with D unresolved. The germline V gene has CDR1 DFQATT and CDR2 SNEGSKA (reference sequence). This CDR3 region has 12 residues. V was clipped by 3 bases and J by 2 bases, with 6 bases between them. Here the CDR3 DNA reads TGCAGTGCTAGTGTCCACACAGATACGCAGTATTTT. The encoded protein is CSASVHTDTQYF.

The genes are TRBV29-1 and TRBJ1-3; tentatively, D is TRBD1 (5 bases). V lost 6 bases, J lost 4 bases, and 16 bases lay in between. The CDR3 length is 14 residues. Germline V gives CDR1 SQVTM, CDR2 ANQGSEA. The DNA of the CDR3 is TGCAGCGTCCCAGTGCGGGACGGAGGAAACACCATATATTTT. This translates into CSVPVRDGGNTIYF.

This sequence joins TRBV20-1 and TRBJ1-5; 7 nucleotides align to TRBD1. V lost 5 bases to trimming and J lost 2 bases; unmatched junction nucleotides: 0. CDR3 size: 12 residues. Germline CDR1 reads DFQATT; CDR2 reads SNEGSKA (reference sequence). The CDR3 DNA follows: TGCAGTGCTGGGACAGGCAATCAGCCCCAGCATTTT. As protein: CSAGTGNQPQHF.

This clonotype was picked up a small number of times. V and J are TRBV5-5 and TRBJ2-5, with 11 bases aligning to TRBD2. The better agreement between TRBJ2-1 and the DNA end casts doubt on the J call. CDR1 is SGHKS and CDR2 is YYEKEE in the germline V gene (reference sequence). This CDR3 region has 14 residues. CDR3 in DNA: TGTGCCAGCAGCTTGAAACTAGCGGGGGATGAGCAGTTCTTC. It encodes CASSLKLAGDEQFF.

This clonotype was counted only a few times. The chain is built from TRBV9 and TRBJ1-2; D is ambiguous. The CDR3 has 15 residues. V was clipped by 0 bases and J by 5 bases, with 14 bases between them. From germline, CDR1 is SGDLS and CDR2 YYNGEE. The CDR3 spells CASSVVGGSSYGYTF. The CDR3 DNA follows: TGTGCCAGCAGCGTAGTAGGAGGGTCCAGTTATGGCTACACCTTC.

This clonotype was picked up a small number of times. CDR3 in DNA: TGTGCCAGCAGTCCCGACAGGGTAACGTACGCGAACACCGGGGAGCTGTTTTTT. It yields the protein CASSPDRVTYANTGELFF. V is TRBV11-2 and J is TRBJ2-2; TRBD1 aligns across 7 bases. In germline, CDR1 is SGHAT, CDR2 FQNNGV. This CDR3 contains 18 residues. J gave up 0 bases and V 6 bases, and 13 bases lay outside the gene matches.

This rearrangement joins TRBV7-9 to TRBJ2-1; tentatively, D is TRBD1 (5 bases). The end of the DNA aligns better with TRBJ2-7, so the J call may be wrong. Germline CDR1 is SEHNR and CDR2 is FQNEAQ (reference sequence). This CDR3 has 15 amino acids. Written as DNA, the CDR3 is TGTGCCAGCAGCCTCAGGGTTCTCGAAGGGGACGAGCAGTACTTC. It codes for CASSLRVLEGDEQYF.

This clonotype was picked up many times. The chain links TRBV21-1 to TRBJ2-2; TRBD1 is taken as the D call from the table, unchecked against the DNA. TRBV21-1 is a pseudogene. The CDR3 sequence is 17 residues long. CDR3 sequence: CASSKELGGVSTGELFF. As DNA, the CDR3 is TGTGCCAGCAGCAAAGAACTGGGGGGCGTCAGCACCGGGGAGCTGTTTTTT.

This clonotype was detected many times. V gene TRBV4-3 combines with J gene TRBJ1-1; D remains unclear. Trimming took off 3 bases at V and 1 base at J, with 9 bases between the two ends. The CDR3 is made up of 14 amino acids. The germline gives CDR1 LGHNA, CDR2 YSLEER. The DNA for the CDR3 is TGCGCCAGCAGCCAGGCCTCCAAGAACACTGAAGCTTTCTTT. Its translation: CASSQASKNTEAFF.

The rearrangement links TRBV5-4 to TRBJ1-2; TRBD1 matches 8 bases. After removal of 4 bases from V and 8 bases from J, the junction contained 10 bases not matched to a gene. The CDR3 runs to 14 residues. Germline V gene lookup returns CDR1 SGHNT and CDR2 YYREEE (reference sequence). The CDR3 region is CASSTAGQGWGYTF. As DNA, the CDR3 is TGTGCCAGCAGCACCGCTGGACAGGGTTGGGGCTACACCTTC.

The V gene is TRBV28, the J gene TRBJ1-5; TRBD1 agrees at 7 bases. CDR1 MDHEN and CDR2 SYDVKM come from the germline V gene. V gave up 7 bases and J gave up 4 bases; unmatched junction bases: 10. The CDR3 is 15 residues long. The CDR3 DNA follows: TGTGCCAGCACCATCCAGGGACAGCCGAATCAGCCCCAGCATTTT. Residues: CASTIQGQPNQPQHF.

J is TRBJ2-5 and V is TRBV5-6; 10 nucleotides match TRBD1. CDR1 is SGHDT and CDR2 is YYEEEE in the germline V gene. CDR3 length equals 16 residues. The trim removed 4 bases at V and 5 bases at J, leaving 11 bases unmatched. CDR3 bases: TGTGCCAGCAGCCCGCCCGGGACAGGGGTTTCGGAGACCCAGTACTTC. It codes for CASSPPGTGVSETQYF.

The CDR3 coding sequence is TGTGCCAGCAAGGGGACTAGCGGGGGCTCCAGCTCCTACAATGAGCAGTTCTTC. It is translated as CASKGTSGGSSSYNEQFF. The J gene is TRBJ2-1, the V gene TRBV2; 14 bases line up with TRBD2. CDR1 and CDR2 from the germline V gene are SNHLY and FYNNEI. The V gene end was trimmed by 7 bases and the J gene end by 0 bases; junction bases not matched to a gene: 8. This CDR3 is 18 amino acids long.

This clonotype was recorded only once. V and J are TRBV20-1 and TRBJ2-7; 8 bases align to TRBD2. With 6 bases clipped from V and 4 bases from J, the junction kept 8 bases outside the gene matches. The germline CDR1 and CDR2 sequences are DFQATT and SNEGSKA (reference sequence). CDR3 size: 13 residues. The CDR3 nucleotides read TGCAGTGCCACGACTAGCGAGCTTTACGAGCAGTACTTC. Translation gives CSATTSELYEQYF.

CDR3: CASSLSSGSYNEQFF. DNA of the CDR3: TGTGCCAGCAGCTTGAGTAGCGGGAGCTACAATGAGCAGTTCTTC. The chain employs TRBV7-2 and TRBJ2-1; 9 bases are a match to TRBD2. The CDR3 has 15 amino acids. The V gene's germline CDR1 is SGHTA and CDR2 FQGNSA. V shed 3 bases and J 3 bases; nucleotides not matched to a gene: 3.

In nucleotides, the CDR3 is TGCAGTGCCAACCAGCGGGGTACCTACAATGAGCAGTTCTTC. Encoded protein: CSANQRGTYNEQFF. V gene TRBV20-1 combines with J gene TRBJ2-1; 7 nucleotides match TRBD2. Losses at the gene ends were 6 bases for V and 2 bases for J; bases not matched to a gene: 7. Germline CDR1 is DFQATT and CDR2 is SNEGSKA (reference sequence). This CDR3 comprises 14 residues.

This chain joins TRBV6-4 and TRBJ2-7, with D maybe TRBD2 (6 bases). The DNA matches TRBJ2-1 better at its end, which makes the J call doubtful. The CDR3 covers 14 residues. CDR1 and CDR2 (germline): MRHNA, SNTAGT. CDR3 amino acids: CASAREESGNEQFF. The CDR3 DNA reads as TGTGCCAGCGCGAGGGAGGAATCGGGCAATGAGCAGTTCTTC.

The table lists this clonotype with many counts. Germline is not matched at one junction end, which may reflect a read error. The chain carries TRBV7-9 and TRBJ2-4; D possibly corresponds to TRBD1 (5 bases). This CDR3 region has 12 residues. The V gene's germline CDR1 is SEHNR and CDR2 FQNEAQ (reference sequence). This CDR3 reads CASSRQGSYRSF. In DNA form, the CDR3 reads TGTGCCAGCAGCCGTCAGGGTAGCTACCGGTCCTTC.

The V gene is TRBV11-2, the J gene TRBJ1-3; D not certain. V was pared by 6 bases and J by 0 bases, with 9 bases between. The CDR3 consists of 14 residues. CDR1 SGHAT and CDR2 FQNNGV come from the germline V gene. In DNA form, the CDR3 reads TGTGCCAGCAGTGGACCATTCTCTGGAAACACCATATATTTT. This sequence encodes CASSGPFSGNTIYF.

This clonotype appeared a few times. This chain connects TRBV14 to TRBJ2-4; D is uncertain. Germline loops: CDR1 SGHDN, CDR2 FVKESK. This CDR3 has 14 residues. V was shortened by 0 bases and J by 9 bases, with 12 bases between the two germline ends. CDR3 protein: CASSQDPMLGIQYF. CDR3 sequence (DNA): TGTGCCAGCAGCCAAGATCCCATGTTAGGCATTCAGTACTTC.